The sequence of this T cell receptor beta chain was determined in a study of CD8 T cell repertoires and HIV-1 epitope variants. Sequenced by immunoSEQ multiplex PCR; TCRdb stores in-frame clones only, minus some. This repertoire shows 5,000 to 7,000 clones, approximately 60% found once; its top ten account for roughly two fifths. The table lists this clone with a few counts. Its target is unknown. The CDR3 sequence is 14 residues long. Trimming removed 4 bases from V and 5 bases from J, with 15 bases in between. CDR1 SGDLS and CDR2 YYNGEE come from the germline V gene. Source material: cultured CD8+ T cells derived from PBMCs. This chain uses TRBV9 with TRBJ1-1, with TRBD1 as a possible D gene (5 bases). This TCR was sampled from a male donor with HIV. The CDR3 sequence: CASSPQGGKTEAFF. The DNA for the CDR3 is TGTGCCAGCAGCCCTCAGGGTGGGAAGACTGAAGCTTTCTTT.